This T cell receptor beta chain originates from a study of T cells in Graves' hyperthyroidism and ophthalmopathy. This clonotype has at least ten counts. Amplified regions were TCR beta CDR3 sequences from RNA transcripts. The HTBI primer set served for first-round RT-PCR of the TCR CDR3. TCRdb used MiXCR to reprocess the multiplex PCR reads, holding one entry per CDR3 protein. The table lists approximately 600,000 distinct CDR3 sequences, approximately 14% of them singletons, with approximately 4.3% in the top ten. Trimming left V 6 bases short and J 2 bases short, with 17 bases between. The CDR3 has 15 residues. The germline V gene encodes CDR1 MDHEN and CDR2 SYDVKM.

The source of this sequence is a middle-aged woman with Graves' ophthalmopathy. The V and J genes are TRBV28 and TRBJ2-7, with D perhaps TRBD1 or TRBD2 (5 bases each). Material: blood. Here the CDR3 DNA reads TGTGCCAGCAGCTACCGGGACCGGGACGCCTACGAGCAGTACTTC. It encodes CASSYRDRDAYEQYF. Full variable domain (outside the CDR3, taken from reference TRBV28 and TRBJ2-7): DVKVTQSSRYLVKRTGEKVFLECVQDMDHENMFWYRQDPGLGLRLIYFSYDVKMKEKGDIPEGYSVSREKKERFSLILESASTNQTSMYLCASSYRDRDAYEQYFGPGTRLTVT.